This entry lists 29 T cell receptor beta chains sequenced from one sample in a study of blood T cell repertoires in COVID-19. TCRdb's table, derived via immunoSEQ multiplex PCR, lists solely in-frame clones and lacks some. This sample has approximately 170,000 clones, with about 82% found just once. The sequenced sample consisted of peripheral blood. The receptors shown here come from a woman aged 80 or over with COVID-19, enrolled during active disease.

In its sample, this clone was seen once. The CDR3 sequence: CASSLEGRSYGYTF. The CDR3, as DNA: TGTGCCAGCAGCTTAGAAGGGAGGTCCTATGGCTACACCTTC. This chain uses TRBV7-8 with TRBJ1-2; no firm D call. This CDR3 has 14 amino acids. Germline lookup yields CDR1 SGHVS and CDR2 FQNEAQ. Trimming removed 1 base at V and 4 bases at J, with 10 bases between.

The V gene is TRBV5-1, the J gene TRBJ2-7; tentative D call: TRBD2 (6 bases). Germline V gives CDR1 SGHRS, CDR2 YFSETQ. The CDR3 loop spans 13 amino acids. V was cut by 6 bases and J by 6 bases, with 16 bases left in between. The CDR3: CASTRGLRGEQYF. The CDR3 DNA follows: TGCGCCAGCACGCGGGGCCTACGGGGCGAGCAGTACTTC.

This chain connects TRBV6-5 to TRBJ2-3; TRBD1 matches at 9 bases. Germline loops: CDR1 MNHEY, CDR2 SVGAGI. V lost 5 bases and J lost 5; bases outside the gene matches: 8. The CDR3 consists of 15 residues. The CDR3 DNA reads as TGTGCCAGCAGTCCTGGACAGGGGAAAGGAGATACGCAGTATTTT. This sequence encodes CASSPGQGKGDTQYF.

This chain connects TRBV6-5 to TRBJ1-1, with D possibly TRBD1 on 5 matching bases. Germline V gene data show CDR1 as MNHEY and CDR2 as SVGAGI. The V end lost 8 bases, the J end lost 5 bases, and 18 bases lay between the germline ends. There are 14 residues in the CDR3. The CDR3 loop reads CASVPNGGNTEAFF. CDR3 in DNA: TGTGCCAGCGTCCCAAACGGGGGAAATACTGAAGCTTTCTTT.

The CDR3 DNA follows: TGTGCCAGCAGCCCCCTTAAGGGGTACCAAGAGACCCAGTACTTC. The encoded protein is CASSPLKGYQETQYF. The V gene is TRBV14, the J gene TRBJ2-5; TRBD1 is a possible D gene (5 bases). Between the trimmed V and J ends, which lost 4 bases and 0 bases, there was a span of 12 bases. Germline CDR1 reads SGHDN; CDR2 reads FVKESK. The CDR3 length is 15 residues.

The chain joins TRBV4-1 to TRBJ2-3; 10 bases are a match to TRBD2. The length of the CDR3 is 17 residues. The germline gives CDR1 MGHRA, CDR2 YSYEKL. Germline trimming cut 0 bases from V and 0 bases from J; bases unmatched to any gene: 3. The CDR3 DNA sequence: TGCGCCAGCAGCCAAGACCCAGCGGGAGGGAGCACAGATACGCAGTATTTT. Translated, it gives CASSQDPAGGSTDTQYF.

J is TRBJ2-7 and V is TRBV18; D is undetermined. V was cut by 0 bases and J by 5 bases, with 8 bases left in between. The CDR3 has 13 amino acids. CDR1 and CDR2 from the germline V gene are KGHSH and LQKENI. The CDR3 bases are TGTGCCAGCTCACCACCCGGTTCGGACGAGCAGTACTTC. Translating gives CASSPPGSDEQYF.

A single count supports this clone. This sequence joins TRBV6-4 and TRBJ2-7, with 10 bases aligning to TRBD1. Per germline, CDR1 MRHNA and CDR2 SNTAGT. Trimming at V came to 5 bases and at J to 6 bases, leaving 4 bases not matched to a gene. There are 13 residues in the CDR3. CDR3 bases: TGTGCCAGCAGTCGGGACAGGGGTTTCGAGCAGTACTTC. It codes for CASSRDRGFEQYF.

Here the CDR3 DNA reads TGTGCCAGCAGCCCCCAGGGCGGGAGTAATGAGCAGTTCTTC. This encodes CASSPQGGSNEQFF. The chain recombines TRBV7-2 with TRBJ2-1; 7 bases line up with TRBD2. Germline-derived CDR1 and CDR2 are SGHTA and FQGNSA. This CDR3 comprises 14 residues. Trimming took 5 bases from V and 7 from J; bases not matched to a gene: 8.

The rearrangement uses TRBV12-3 or TRBV12-4 and TRBJ2-5, with a possible D match to TRBD2 (7 bases). The V gene lost 3 bases and the J gene lost 5 bases, with 10 bases spanning the gap. The CDR3 consists of 13 residues. The CDR3: CASSFGGRETQYF. As DNA, the CDR3 is TGTGCCAGCAGTTTCGGGGGGCGGGAGACCCAGTACTTC.

The V gene is TRBV5-1, the J gene TRBJ2-3, with a weak D call TRBD2 (5 bases). Germline-derived CDR1 and CDR2 are SGHRS and YFSETQ. This CDR3 comprises 12 residues. Trimming stripped 4 bases from V and 6 bases from J, with 9 bases between. CDR3 region: CASSHPGDTQYF. DNA for the CDR3: TGCGCCAGCAGCCACCCGGGGGATACGCAGTATTTT.

This chain's CDR3 is CASSEGWTGRGYGYTF. In DNA form, the CDR3 reads TGTGCCAGCAGTGAAGGGTGGACAGGGCGCGGCTATGGCTACACCTTC. The chain carries TRBV6-1 and TRBJ1-2; 8 positions match TRBD1. This CDR3 comprises 16 residues. J lost 4 bases, V lost 1 base, and 8 bases had no gene match. Germline CDR1 is MNHNS and CDR2 is SASEGT.

CDR3 DNA: TGCGCCAGCAGCTTGGGCGGGATCTCCTACAATGAGCAGTTCTTC. Translation gives CASSLGGISYNEQFF. The V call is TRBV5-1, the J call TRBJ2-1; possible D gene TRBD2, 6 bases. CDR1 and CDR2 from the germline V gene are SGHRS and YFSETQ. The CDR3 totals 15 residues. Trimming took off 0 bases at V and 0 bases at J, with 7 bases between the two ends.

The chain combines TRBV7-2 with TRBJ1-2; 9 nucleotides match TRBD1. From germline, CDR1 is SGHTA and CDR2 FQGNSA. The CDR3 is 18 residues long. The V gene end was trimmed by 0 bases and the J gene end by 8 bases; junction bases not matched to a gene: 16. The chain's CDR3 is CASSLAVLSGTGFRGYTF. CDR3 in DNA: TGTGCCAGCAGCTTAGCCGTATTGTCCGGGACAGGGTTTAGAGGCTACACCTTC.

The genes are TRBV27 and TRBJ1-2, with a tentative D call TRBD1 (5 bases). Germline lookup yields CDR1 MNHEY and CDR2 SMNVEV (reference sequence). Trimming stripped 2 bases from V and 7 bases from J, with 17 bases between. The CDR3 is 15 amino acids. Written as DNA, the CDR3 is TGTGCCAGCAGTTTACGGGAGGTGGGGCGAGCTGGCTACACCTTC. This sequence encodes CASSLREVGRAGYTF.

This chain links TRBV5-5 with TRBJ2-1; TRBD1 matches at 7 bases. Germline lookup yields CDR1 SGHKS and CDR2 YYEKEE (reference sequence). The CDR3 extends over 17 amino acids. The V gene end was trimmed by 4 bases and the J gene end by 0 bases; junction bases not matched to a gene: 10. In DNA, the CDR3 is TGTGCCAGCAGCCCAGGGGGATTCACAGGCTCCTACAATGAGCAGTTCTTC. As protein: CASSPGGFTGSYNEQFF.

The genes are TRBV11-2 and TRBJ1-2, with 8 positions matching TRBD1. Germline V gene data show CDR1 as SGHAT and CDR2 as FQNNGV. V trimming: 1 base; J trimming: 3 bases; junction bases outside the gene matches: 7. The CDR3 sequence is 16 residues long. CDR3 DNA sequence: TGTGCCAGCAGCTTAGCCGCGACAGGGGAGGACTATGGCTACACCTTC. Its protein product is CASSLAATGEDYGYTF. The variable domain in full, with the rest retrieved from reference TRBV11-2 and TRBJ1-2, is EAGVAQSPRYKIIEKRQSVAFWCNPISGHATLYWYQQILGQGPKLLIQFQNNGVVDDSQLPKDRFSAERLKGVDSTLKIQPAKLEDSAVYLCASSLAATGEDYGYTFGSGTRLTVV.

V gene TRBV7-8 combines with J gene TRBJ1-1; 12 bases align to TRBD1. This CDR3 is 15 amino acids long. V lost 5 bases to trimming and J lost 8 bases; unmatched junction nucleotides: 9. Germline assignment: CDR1 SGHVS and CDR2 FQNEAQ. The CDR3 protein is CASSLRDRGLGEAFF. The CDR3 coding sequence is TGTGCCAGCAGCCTCCGGGACAGGGGGCTCGGGGAAGCTTTCTTT.

The chain links TRBV3-1 (or the pseudogene TRBV3-2) to TRBJ1-1; D call uncertain. V was trimmed by 2 bases and J by 8 bases, leaving 6 bases between them. Germline loops: CDR1 LGHDT, CDR2 YNNKEL (reference sequence). The CDR3 consists of 11 residues. The CDR3 bases are TGTGCCAGCAGCCAACGTGGCGAAGCTTTCTTT. This gives the protein CASSQRGEAFF.

This rearrangement joins TRBV15 to TRBJ2-4, with D unclear. The germline V gene encodes CDR1 LNHNV and CDR2 YYDKDF (reference sequence). CDR3 size: 12 residues. V lost 7 bases, J lost 7 bases, and 11 bases lay in between. The CDR3 loop is CATTDSLNIQYF. The DNA for the CDR3 is TGTGCCACCACCGATAGCTTGAACATTCAGTACTTC. Drawing the rest from reference TRBV15 and TRBJ2-4, the complete variable domain is DAMVIQNPRYQVTQFGKPVTLSCSQTLNHNVMYWYQQKSSQAPKLLFHYYDKDFNNEADTPDNFQSRRPNTSFCFLDIRSPGLGDTAMYLCATTDSLNIQYFGAGTRLSVL.

This clone appeared once. The chain carries TRBV4-2 and TRBJ2-1, with TRBD2 identical over 12 bases. V lost 0 bases to trimming and J lost 3 bases; unmatched junction nucleotides: 6. The CDR3 runs 18 residues. The germline gives CDR1 LGHNA, CDR2 YNFKEQ. Here the CDR3 DNA reads TGTGCCAGCAGCCAAGACCCGGGGGGACTAGCGGGCTACAATGAGCAGTTCTTC. Translated, it gives CASSQDPGGLAGYNEQFF.

The rearrangement links TRBV7-9 to TRBJ1-2; unclear D gene. With 3 bases removed from V and 4 bases from J, the gap between germline ends came to 12 bases. This CDR3 has 14 amino acids. Germline V lookup: CDR1 SEHNR, CDR2 FQNEAQ (reference sequence). The CDR3 here is CASSLEEGGYGYTF. CDR3 nucleotides: TGTGCCAGCAGCTTGGAGGAGGGCGGCTATGGCTACACCTTC.

The DNA for the CDR3 is TGTGCCAGCAGCTTGGACAACCAGCCCCAGCATTTT. This codes for CASSLDNQPQHF. The chain carries TRBV5-4 and TRBJ1-5; no reliable D call. Per the germline V gene, CDR1 is SGHNT and CDR2 is YYREEE (reference sequence). The CDR3 runs to 12 residues. Trimming cost V 0 bases and J 7 bases, with 5 bases left between them. Based on the CDR3 plus reference TRBV5-4 and TRBJ1-5, the full variable domain is ETGVTQSPTHLIKTRGQQVTLRCSSQSGHNTVSWYQQALGQGPQFIFQYYREEENGRGNFPPRFSGLQFPNYSSELNVNALELDDSALYLCASSLDNQPQHFGDGTRLSIL.

The V gene is TRBV10-3, the J gene TRBJ2-1; 10 bases match TRBD1. CDR1 is ENHRY, CDR2 SYGVKD, per germline. The CDR3 contains 16 residues. J gave up 7 bases and V 2 bases, and 8 bases lay outside the gene matches. The CDR3 loop is CAISEARDRGQNEQFF. In DNA, the CDR3 is TGTGCCATCAGTGAGGCCCGCGACAGGGGGCAGAATGAGCAGTTCTTC.

This sequence joins TRBV6-1 and TRBJ2-3, with 10 bases lining up with TRBD1. The junction had 4 bases not matched to a gene; V was cut back by 2 bases and J by 2 bases. Germline V CDR1 and CDR2: MNHNS, SASEGT. The CDR3 runs to 16 residues. The DNA of the CDR3 is TGTGCCAGCAGTGAACTGGACAGGGGGAACACAGATACGCAGTATTTT. Its protein is CASSELDRGNTDTQYF.

The chain has TRBV9 and TRBJ2-6; possible D gene TRBD2, 5 bases. The V gene's germline CDR1 is SGDLS and CDR2 YYNGEE. The CDR3 extends over 15 amino acids. V dropped 0 bases and J dropped 2 bases, with 6 bases sitting between them. The CDR3 DNA reads as TGTGCCAGCAGCGTAGTCGGGGCTGGGGCCAACGTCCTGACTTTC. Translation: CASSVVGAGANVLTF.

This chain uses TRBV3-1 (or the pseudogene TRBV3-2) with TRBJ2-1; 12 bases map to TRBD2. Germline V gives CDR1 LGHDT, CDR2 YNNKEL (reference sequence). This CDR3 has 16 residues. J lost 8 bases, V lost 5 bases, and 10 bases had no gene match. The CDR3 here is CASSYLLLAGGDEQFF. CDR3 sequence (DNA): TGTGCCAGCAGCTACCTTCTACTAGCGGGGGGAGATGAGCAGTTCTTC.

This clone has a handful of counts. The chain is built from TRBV5-1 and TRBJ1-1; TRBD1 aligns across 8 bases. V dropped 2 bases and J dropped 6; count of bases not matched to a gene: 9. CDR1 and CDR2 (germline): SGHRS, YFSETQ. The CDR3 is made up of 15 amino acids. CDR3 in amino acids: CASSFRPRGLSEAFF. CDR3 sequence (DNA): TGCGCCAGCAGCTTCAGACCCAGGGGGCTCTCTGAAGCTTTCTTT.

The genes are TRBV6-6 and TRBJ2-7; TRBD1 agrees at 10 bases. Losses at the gene ends were 1 base for V and 5 bases for J; bases not matched to a gene: 2. The germline V gene encodes CDR1 MNHNY and CDR2 SVGAGI (reference sequence). The CDR3 loop spans 14 amino acids. CDR3 in amino acids: CASSYLGQGNEQYF. Written as DNA, the CDR3 is TGTGCCAGCAGTTACTTGGGACAGGGGAACGAGCAGTACTTC.